This T cell receptor beta chain derives from a study of shared clonotypes between healthy human individuals. Sequencing was at deep level. Researchers divided each subset's genomic DNA evenly across several immunoSEQ plates. Sequencing was performed with immunoSEQ multiplex PCR; in TCRdb, only in-frame clones are kept and a portion is missing. The data show 2,500,000 or so clones, with around 90% seen just once and roughly 0.13% held by the top ten. This receptor was identified in a man aged 18 to 35 in good health. The sample comprised naive CD4+ T cells sorted from blood. Sample subset: CD45RA+ positively selected.

The CDR3 nucleotides read TGTGCCAGCTCACCACGGAGGACTAGCGGGATCGGGGAGCTGTTTTTT. This translates into CASSPRRTSGIGELFF. The chain employs TRBV18 and TRBJ2-2; TRBD2 matches at 12 bases. Germline CDR1 KGHSH, CDR2 LQKENI. This CDR3 has 16 residues. The junction had 4 bases not matched to a gene; V was cut back by 1 base and J by 7 bases. Full variable domain (remainder filled in from reference TRBV18 and TRBJ2-2): NAGVMQNPRHLVRRRGQEARLRCSPMKGHSHVYWYRQLPEEGLKFMVYLQKENIIDESGMPKERFSAEFPKEGPSILRIQQVVRGDSAAYFCASSPRRTSGIGELFFGEGSRLTVL.